This T cell receptor beta chain was recorded in a study of blood T cell repertoires in COVID-19. Study context: Sites in the United States, Italy and Spain provided acute and convalescent COVID-19 samples. T cells, B-cell-depleted T cells, or PBMCs provided the cDNA or gDNA that served as material.

The CDR3 is 14 amino acids. The V end was cut by 5 bases, the J end by 6 bases, with 16 bases between. Germline values: CDR1 MNHEY, CDR2 SVGAGI. Authors' analysis steps: The assay estimated nucleated cells by amplifying reference gene primers. Profiled with immunoSEQ multiplex PCR; TCRdb holds only in-frame clones, not every one. For V, J and clone size, that table is used; D and trimming come from the DNA. Among about 180,000 clones listed, 70% to 90% were seen once. V is TRBV6-5 and J is TRBJ1-2; D is perhaps TRBD1 (6 bases). Specimen: peripheral blood. The TCR originated in a man younger than 35 who had recovered from COVID-19. This CDR3 reads CASSPRMGADGYTF. The CDR3 DNA reads TGTGCCAGCAGTCCCCGGATGGGGGCTGATGGCTACACCTTC.